Listed below are T cell receptor beta chains from one sample, sequenced in a study of naive and memory T cell subsets. One entry per CDR3 protein, called by TCRdb with MiXCR from the UMI-ligation and nested PCR reads. The sample lists 130,000 to 150,000 distinct CDR3 sequences, more than 15% occurring once. Sequencing input: naive CD4+ T cells from blood. These receptors were obtained from a human donor in good health. CDR3s include the opening cysteine and the closing phenylalanine or tryptophan. The order of the fields is V gene, clone size, J gene, D gene, CDR3 protein, CDR3 DNA. A D gene is named only where the DNA matches it firmly. Expanded clones get a size class; other rows say once, few or many, or leave the size out.

TRBV29-1	-	TRBJ1-2	-	CSVEVKGMRVGYTF	TGCAGCGTTGAAGTAAAGGGGATGCGCGTGGGCTACACCTTC
TRBV19	few	TRBJ2-3	-	CASSSRQKTSTDTQYF	TGTGCCAGTAGTTCCAGACAGAAAACTAGCACAGATACGCAGTATTTT
TRBV5-1	-	TRBJ1-1	-	CASSRTAEQNTEAFF	TGCGCCAGCAGCCGAACTGCAGAGCAGAACACTGAAGCTTTCTTT
TRBV4-3	-	TRBJ2-3	TRBD1	CASSQDIGTGRDTQYF	TGCGCCAGCAGCCAAGACATTGGGACAGGGAGAGATACGCAGTATTTT
TRBV4-2	-	TRBJ2-1	-	CASSQDAAEMVFF	TGTGCCAGCAGCCAAGATGCGGCGGAGATGGTGTTCTTC
TRBV30	few	TRBJ1-1	-	CAWSDSNLGTEAFF	TGTGCCTGGAGTGATAGTAATTTGGGCACTGAAGCTTTCTTT
TRBV5-1	few	TRBJ2-5	-	CASSLGAEETQYF	TGCGCCAGCAGCTTGGGGGCGGAAGAGACCCAGTACTTC
TRBV20-1	few	TRBJ2-2	-	CSARQGPNTGELFF	TGCAGTGCTAGGCAGGGGCCGAACACCGGGGAGCTGTTTTTT
TRBV5-1	-	TRBJ2-3	-	CASSRQEVTDTQYF	TGCGCCAGCAGCCGACAGGAGGTGACAGATACGCAGTATTTT
TRBV28	-	TRBJ1-3	TRBD1	CASSVQGALGNTIYF	TGTGCCAGCAGCGTACAGGGGGCGCTTGGAAACACCATATATTTT
TRBV5-4	few	TRBJ2-2	TRBD2	CASSLNSGSHAGTGELFF	TGTGCCAGCAGCTTGAATAGCGGGAGCCACGCGGGCACCGGGGAGCTGTTTTTT
TRBV29-1	-	TRBJ2-1	-	CSVVPGNNEQFF	TGCAGCGTTGTCCCAGGGAACAATGAGCAGTTCTTC
TRBV29-1	few	TRBJ1-5	-	CSARTASNQPQHF	TGCAGCGCCCGGACAGCTAGCAATCAGCCCCAGCATTTT
TRBV30	few	TRBJ1-5	-	CAWAPSSGYQPQHF	TGTGCCTGGGCCCCCTCTTCGGGGTATCAGCCCCAGCATTTT
TRBV27	many	TRBJ2-7	-	CASSTTGSAYEQYF	TGTGCCAGCAGTACTACAGGGTCAGCCTACGAGCAGTACTTC
TRBV6-1	many	TRBJ1-2	-	CASSDSYGYTF	TGTGCCAGCAGTGACAGCTATGGCTACACCTTC
TRBV10-3	few	TRBJ2-5	TRBD2	CAISTSSSGRDQETQYF	TGTGCCATCAGTACCTCCTCTAGCGGGAGGGATCAAGAGACCCAGTACTTC
TRBV4-1	-	TRBJ2-2	-	CASSQPLAGGELFF	TGCGCCAGCAGCCAACCTCTCGCGGGCGGGGAGCTGTTTTTT
TRBV12-3/TRBV12-4	-	TRBJ1-5	TRBD1	CASRSTGSGADQPQHF	TGTGCCAGCAGATCGACAGGGTCGGGGGCCGATCAGCCCCAGCATTTT
TRBV30	few	TRBJ2-3	TRBD2	CAWSVNGRGDTQYF	TGTGCCTGGAGTGTAAACGGGAGGGGAGATACGCAGTATTTT
TRBV7-9	few	TRBJ2-1	-	CASSQTWLESYNEQFF	TGTGCCAGCAGCCAAACTTGGCTCGAATCCTACAATGAGCAGTTCTTC
TRBV7-9	-	TRBJ2-2	TRBD2	CASSVSGGELFF	TGTGCCAGCAGCGTCTCGGGAGGAGAGCTGTTTTTT
TRBV10-3	-	TRBJ2-1	TRBD2	CAISDPGGGVNEQFF	TGTGCCATCAGTGACCCCGGGGGGGGGGTCAATGAGCAGTTCTTC